This paragraph reports one TCR beta chain. This record belongs to a study of early T cells in non-severe SARS-CoV-2 infection. Individual cDNA molecules were tagged with unique molecular identifiers. TCRdb called the 5' RACE reads again in MiXCR, with one record for every CDR3 protein. The sample yields tens of thousands of distinct CDR3 sequences, around a tenth seen once. The CDR3 runs 15 residues. V lost 2 bases and J 2 bases, leaving 9 bases between the germline ends. Sequencing used whole blood, obtained at baseline. This sequence was found in an adult who was a healthcare worker with PCR-confirmed SARS-CoV-2 infection or an uninfected control (not recorded which). The chain recombines TRBV12-3 or TRBV12-4 with TRBJ2-2; D is ambiguous. CDR3 in DNA: TGTGCCAGCAGTTTATTCGGCCTAAACACCGGGGAGCTGTTTTTT. Its translation is CASSLFGLNTGELFF.